Listed below are T cell receptor beta chains from one sample, sequenced in a study of T cells in localized non-small cell lung cancer. Data came from immunoSEQ multiplex PCR; TCRdb stores just in-frame clones and leaves some out. Of 3,500 to 4,000 clones detected, 20% to 25% appear once; the ten largest clones hold about 8%. The sequencing here drew on lung tumor tissue, taken before any cancer treatment. These receptors all come from a woman aged 35-75 years with stage I lung adenocarcinoma. Both conserved end residues are part of each CDR3. The D gene is left open where the match is weak. Only part of the rows carry a size: once, few, many, or a class if the clone is expanded.

CDR3 DNA: TGTGCCAGCAGTTGGTCGGAAACCGGGGAGCTGTTTTTT
CDR3 protein: CASSWSETGELFF
V gene: TRBV28
D gene: .
J gene: TRBJ2-2
clone size: few

CDR3 DNA: TGTGCCAGCAGCTTGGAGACAGGGGGCGCTGGGGCCAACGTCCTGACTTTC
CDR3 protein: CASSLETGGAGANVLTF
V gene: TRBV11-3
D gene: TRBD1
J gene: TRBJ2-6
clone size: few

CDR3 DNA: TGTGCCTGGAGTGTAACCAGGGAGGGAGGCTACACCTTC
CDR3 protein: CAWSVTREGGYTF
V gene: TRBV30
D gene: .
J gene: TRBJ1-2
clone size: .

CDR3 DNA: TGTGCCAGCTCACCGACAGGGGACACTGAAGCTTTCTTT
CDR3 protein: CASSPTGDTEAFF
V gene: TRBV18
D gene: TRBD1
J gene: TRBJ1-1
clone size: .

CDR3 DNA: TGTGCCAGCAGATCGTATACGGGACAGACTGAAGCTTTCTTT
CDR3 protein: CASRSYTGQTEAFF
V gene: TRBV11-3
D gene: TRBD1
J gene: TRBJ1-1
clone size: few

CDR3 DNA: TGTGCCAGCGCAAAGCGGGGGAACACAGATACGCAGTATTTT
CDR3 protein: CASAKRGNTDTQYF
V gene: TRBV6-8
D gene: TRBD2
J gene: TRBJ2-3
clone size: .

CDR3 DNA: TGTGCCAGCAGTGGCTTTCAGGGGCGGGTGGACACTGAAGCTTTCTTT
CDR3 protein: CASSGFQGRVDTEAFF
V gene: TRBV28
D gene: .
J gene: TRBJ1-1
clone size: few

CDR3 DNA: TGTGCCAGTAGTACTAGGGGGCGCGGGGAGTATAGCAATCAGCCCCAGCATTTT
CDR3 protein: CASSTRGRGEYSNQPQHF
V gene: TRBV19
D gene: TRBD1
J gene: TRBJ1-5
clone size: .

CDR3 DNA: TGTGCCAGCAGCCAACAAACACCTCCCACTGAAGCTTTCTTT
CDR3 protein: CASSQQTPPTEAFF
V gene: TRBV11-3
D gene: .
J gene: TRBJ1-1
clone size: .

CDR3 DNA: TGCGCCAGCCAGGAACAGGGGGGATTTGGCTACACCTTC
CDR3 protein: CASQEQGGFGYTF
V gene: TRBV10-2
D gene: TRBD1
J gene: TRBJ1-2
clone size: .

CDR3 DNA: TGTGCCAGCAGTGATCTTACGGCCTCGGGCTATGGCTACACCTTC
CDR3 protein: CASSDLTASGYGYTF
V gene: TRBV6-8
D gene: .
J gene: TRBJ1-2
clone size: .

CDR3 DNA: TGTGCCAGCAGCTCCGAAGGGGGCGGGGTTGGTTCACCCCTCCACTTT
CDR3 protein: CASSSEGGGVGSPLHF
V gene: TRBV11-3
D gene: TRBD1
J gene: TRBJ1-6
clone size: few

CDR3 DNA: TGTGCCAGCAGAGGAGGAGCGACTAACGAGCAGTACTTC
CDR3 protein: CASRGGATNEQYF
V gene: TRBV9
D gene: .
J gene: TRBJ2-7
clone size: .

CDR3 DNA: TGTGCCAGGAGGGACCGACAGAATTCACCCCTCCACTTT
CDR3 protein: CARRDRQNSPLHF
V gene: TRBV9
D gene: .
J gene: TRBJ1-6
clone size: .

CDR3 DNA: TGTGCCAGCAGTTGGGGGGGCAACAATGAGCAGTTCTTC
CDR3 protein: CASSWGGNNEQFF
V gene: TRBV6-8
D gene: .
J gene: TRBJ2-1
clone size: .

CDR3 DNA: TGTGCCAGTAGTATATCCGGTGAAGTTCAGCCCCAGCATTTT
CDR3 protein: CASSISGEVQPQHF
V gene: TRBV19
D gene: .
J gene: TRBJ1-5
clone size: .

CDR3 DNA: TGTGCCAGCAGTTACTCGAACAGATTTAACACTGAAGCTTTCTTT
CDR3 protein: CASSYSNRFNTEAFF
V gene: TRBV6-8
D gene: .
J gene: TRBJ1-1
clone size: few

CDR3 DNA: TGTGCCAGCAGTCCCGGCGGGCAGCGACAATTCACAGATACGCAGTATTTT
CDR3 protein: CASSPGGQRQFTDTQYF
V gene: TRBV11-3
D gene: .
J gene: TRBJ2-3
clone size: medium-sized

CDR3 DNA: TGTGCCAGCGGGGACAGGAGATATGGCTACACCTTC
CDR3 protein: CASGDRRYGYTF
V gene: TRBV6-8
D gene: TRBD1
J gene: TRBJ1-2
clone size: .

CDR3 DNA: TGTGCCAGCAGCTGGGGGACAGGGGAGATCCCCTACGAGCAGTACTTC
CDR3 protein: CASSWGTGEIPYEQYF
V gene: TRBV16
D gene: TRBD1
J gene: TRBJ2-7
clone size: few

CDR3 DNA: TGTGCCAGTAGTATAGAAGTTCGCGGCGAAGCTTTCTTT
CDR3 protein: CASSIEVRGEAFF
V gene: TRBV19
D gene: .
J gene: TRBJ1-1
clone size: few

CDR3 DNA: TGTGCCAGCTCGTTTGGGGCGACAGGGAATCAGCCCCAGCATTTT
CDR3 protein: CASSFGATGNQPQHF
V gene: TRBV12-5
D gene: TRBD1
J gene: TRBJ1-5
clone size: few

CDR3 DNA: TGTGCCAGCAGCCCAAGCCCTACTCACTACAATGAGCAGTTCTTC
CDR3 protein: CASSPSPTHYNEQFF
V gene: TRBV9
D gene: .
J gene: TRBJ2-1
clone size: few

CDR3 DNA: TGTGCCAGCAGCCAGGTGTCCTCCTCATATGGCTACACCTTC
CDR3 protein: CASSQVSSSYGYTF
V gene: TRBV14
D gene: .
J gene: TRBJ1-2
clone size: few

CDR3 DNA: TGTGCCACCAGCAGGTACAGGGGGGGCAATTCACCCCTCCACTTT
CDR3 protein: CATSRYRGGNSPLHF
V gene: TRBV15
D gene: TRBD1
J gene: TRBJ1-6
clone size: .

CDR3 DNA: TGCGCCAGCAGCCAAGGGGACAGGCAAACCTCCTACGAGCAGTACTTC
CDR3 protein: CASSQGDRQTSYEQYF
V gene: TRBV5-1
D gene: TRBD1
J gene: TRBJ2-7
clone size: .

CDR3 DNA: TGCGCCAGCAGGATTCGCCGGGACTATAATTCACCCCTCCACTTT
CDR3 protein: CASRIRRDYNSPLHF
V gene: TRBV4-1
D gene: .
J gene: TRBJ1-6
clone size: few

CDR3 DNA: TGTGCCAGCAGCTTAGGGTTCGGGGGGCTCAATGAGCAGTTCTTC
CDR3 protein: CASSLGFGGLNEQFF
V gene: TRBV11-3
D gene: .
J gene: TRBJ2-1
clone size: .

CDR3 DNA: TGCAGCGTTGAAGAGGTCGGCAGTTCCTGGGAGTGGGGCTACACCTTC
CDR3 protein: CSVEEVGSSWEWGYTF
V gene: TRBV29-1
D gene: .
J gene: TRBJ1-2
clone size: .

CDR3 DNA: TGTGCCAGCAGTTTGACTATTTGGGAGACCCAGTACTTC
CDR3 protein: CASSLTIWETQYF
V gene: TRBV6-8
D gene: .
J gene: TRBJ2-5
clone size: .

CDR3 DNA: TGTGCCAGCTCACCCTACAGGGCCAATGAGCAGTTCTTC
CDR3 protein: CASSPYRANEQFF
V gene: TRBV18
D gene: .
J gene: TRBJ2-1
clone size: .

CDR3 DNA: TGTGCTAGCAGCTTGAAAGTCGATTACGAGCAGTACTTC
CDR3 protein: CASSLKVDYEQYF
V gene: TRBV7-1
D gene: .
J gene: TRBJ2-7
clone size: medium-sized

CDR3 DNA: TGTGCCAGCAGTGTTCGGACAGGCGCTCAGCCCCAGCATTTT
CDR3 protein: CASSVRTGAQPQHF
V gene: TRBV6-8
D gene: TRBD1
J gene: TRBJ1-5
clone size: few

CDR3 DNA: TGTGCCAGCAGCTTACTCCACAAGAACACTGAAGCTTTCTTT
CDR3 protein: CASSLLHKNTEAFF
V gene: TRBV11-3
D gene: .
J gene: TRBJ1-1
clone size: .

CDR3 DNA: TGTGCCAGCAGCTTCCACTCGTCCGTGGACCAGCAAGCTTTCTTT
CDR3 protein: CASSFHSSVDQQAFF
V gene: TRBV11-3
D gene: .
J gene: TRBJ1-1
clone size: medium-sized

CDR3 DNA: TGTGCCAGCAGTACCAGAATACACACGAGTCAGCGGGGGGCCCCCTACGAGCAGTACTTC
CDR3 protein: CASSTRIHTSQRGAPYEQYF
V gene: TRBV28
D gene: TRBD2
J gene: TRBJ2-7
clone size: few

CDR3 DNA: TGCGCCAGCAGCCAAGGCACCGCAACTGAAGCTTTCTTT
CDR3 protein: CASSQGTATEAFF
V gene: TRBV23-1
D gene: .
J gene: TRBJ1-1
clone size: .

CDR3 DNA: TGTGCCAGCAGTGAACAGGGAAGATATGGCTACACCTTC
CDR3 protein: CASSEQGRYGYTF
V gene: TRBV9
D gene: .
J gene: TRBJ1-2
clone size: medium-sized

CDR3 DNA: TGTGCCAGCAGTTACCCGGACTACAATGAGCAGTTCTTC
CDR3 protein: CASSYPDYNEQFF
V gene: TRBV6-7
D gene: .
J gene: TRBJ2-1
clone size: few

CDR3 DNA: TGTGCCAGTAGTATGATGGCGGTCAATCAGCCCCAGCATTTT
CDR3 protein: CASSMMAVNQPQHF
V gene: TRBV19
D gene: .
J gene: TRBJ1-5
clone size: .